These 27 T cell receptor beta chains originate from one sample sequenced in a study of OX40 agonist ivuxolimab in advanced cancers. The method was immunoSEQ multiplex PCR; TCRdb's version includes in-frame clones alone and lacks a portion of them. The table includes 45,000 or so clones, more than 70% detected once. The material sequenced was CD4+ or CD8+ T cells sorted from blood, taken in a trial of the OX40 agonist ivuxolimab. Receptor source: an adult with an advanced solid tumor such as melanoma, head and neck, liver or kidney cancer.

The J gene is TRBJ2-7, the V gene TRBV15; D ambiguous. Trimming pared 0 bases from V and 0 bases from J, leaving 12 bases between. The CDR3 runs to 16 residues. Looked up from germline, CDR1 is LNHNV and CDR2 is YYDKDF (reference sequence). The CDR3 is CATSRDRLRISYEQYF. CDR3 DNA sequence: TGTGCCACCAGCAGAGATCGGTTACGGATCTCCTACGAGCAGTACTTC.

This chain joins TRBV10-3 and TRBJ1-2, with D maybe TRBD1 (5 bases). Trimming removed 0 bases from V and 4 bases from J, with 12 bases in between. The length of the CDR3 is 15 residues. Germline lookup yields CDR1 ENHRY and CDR2 SYGVKD. The CDR3 DNA sequence: TGTGCCATCAGTGAGTCGATAGGGAGGGGCTATGGCTACACCTTC. It specifies CAISESIGRGYGYTF.

The table lists this clone with a count of one. The genes are TRBV2 and TRBJ1-1; unclear D gene. Germline CDR1 SNHLY, CDR2 FYNNEI. The CDR3 length is 15 residues. Deletions cut 1 base from V and 11 bases from J, with 20 bases between. CDR3 DNA: TGTGCCAGCAGTGAAGGGCAGGAGAGAACCGCTGTCGCTTTCTTT. Amino acid sequence: CASSEGQERTAVAFF. Drawing the rest from reference TRBV2 and TRBJ1-1, the complete variable domain is EPEVTQTPSHQVTQMGQEVILRCVPISNHLYFYWYRQILGQKVEFLVSFYNNEISEKSEIFDDQFSVERPDGSNFTLKIRSTKLEDSAMYFCASSEGQERTAVAFFGQGTRLTVV.

The chain carries TRBV5-6 and TRBJ1-2; D remains unclear. Trimming stripped 1 base from V and 7 bases from J, with 17 bases between. Germline-derived CDR1 and CDR2 are SGHDT and YYEEEE. The CDR3 totals 15 residues. CDR3: CASSLNVWGPAGYTF. The CDR3 nucleotides are TGTGCCAGCAGCTTGAATGTTTGGGGTCCCGCTGGCTACACCTTC. Full variable domain (outside the CDR3, taken from reference TRBV5-6 and TRBJ1-2): DAGVTQSPTHLIKTRGQQVTLRCSPKSGHDTVSWYQQALGQGPQFIFQYYEEEERQRGNFPDRFSGHQFPNYSSELNVNALLLGDSALYLCASSLNVWGPAGYTFGSGTRLTVV.

J is TRBJ2-7 and V is TRBV29-1; TRBD2 matches at 10 bases. Germline assignment: CDR1 SQVTM and CDR2 ANQGSEA. The trim removed 4 bases at V and 4 bases at J, leaving 4 bases unmatched. The CDR3 is 13 residues long. This CDR3 is CSVGTSGGYEQYF. The CDR3 bases are TGCAGCGTTGGGACTAGCGGAGGATACGAGCAGTACTTC.

This clone was seen once. This rearrangement joins TRBV7-3 to TRBJ2-1; TRBD2 matches 10 bases. J was trimmed by 6 bases and V by 5 bases; bases with no gene match: 7. The germline gives CDR1 SGHTA, CDR2 FQGTGA. The CDR3 totals 15 residues. CDR3 sequence: CASSLLAGVPNEQFF. CDR3 bases: TGTGCCAGCAGCCTTCTAGCGGGAGTTCCCAATGAGCAGTTCTTC.

The V gene is TRBV19, the J gene TRBJ2-4, with 9 bases aligning to TRBD1. The CDR3 spans 16 residues. CDR1 and CDR2 from the germline V gene are LNHDA and SQIVND (reference sequence). V dropped 6 bases and J dropped 1; count of bases not matched to a gene: 7. This chain's CDR3 is CASSRTGTGAKNIQYF. In DNA, the CDR3 is TGTGCCAGTAGCCGAACCGGGACAGGGGCCAAAAACATTCAGTACTTC. The entire variable domain, with the rest obtained from reference TRBV19 and TRBJ2-4, is as follows: DGGITQSPKYLFRKEGQNVTLSCEQNLNHDAMYWYRQDPGQGLRLIYYSQIVNDFQKGDIAEGYSVSREKKESFPLTVTSAQKNPTAFYLCASSRTGTGAKNIQYFGAGTRLSVL.

The V and J genes are TRBV7-3 and TRBJ2-1, with TRBD2 matching 11 bases. The CDR3 has 14 amino acids. Unmatched junction bases numbered 6, after V lost 9 bases and J lost 5 bases. Germline V gene lookup returns CDR1 SGHTA and CDR2 FQGTGA. The CDR3 nucleotides are TGTGCCAGTTCACTAGCGGGGGCTCACAATGAGCAGTTCTTC. Protein product: CASSLAGAHNEQFF.

V is TRBV7-9 and J is TRBJ2-1; 12 bases are shared with TRBD2. The CDR3 has 19 amino acids. V was clipped by 2 bases and J by 0 bases; unmatched bases: 8. In germline, CDR1 is SEHNR, CDR2 FQNEAQ (reference sequence). The CDR3 nucleotides are TGTGCCAGCAGCTTATCCTCCTGGACTAGCGGGATCTCCTACAATGAGCAGTTCTTC. Translating gives CASSLSSWTSGISYNEQFF.

The rearrangement uses TRBV19 and TRBJ1-4; 10 nucleotides agree with TRBD1. CDR3 size: 18 residues. The V gene end was trimmed by 6 bases and the J gene end by 0 bases; junction bases not matched to a gene: 10. CDR1 and CDR2 from the germline V gene are LNHDA and SQIVND (reference sequence). CDR3 amino acids: CASRGKGQGSATNEKLFF. For the CDR3, the DNA is TGTGCCAGTAGGGGGAAGGGACAGGGGTCTGCAACTAATGAAAAACTGTTTTTT. The full variable domain, in which reference TRBV19 and TRBJ1-4 provide the parts outside the CDR3, is DGGITQSPKYLFRKEGQNVTLSCEQNLNHDAMYWYRQDPGQGLRLIYYSQIVNDFQKGDIAEGYSVSREKKESFPLTVTSAQKNPTAFYLCASRGKGQGSATNEKLFFGSGTQLSVL.

The J gene is TRBJ2-5, the V gene TRBV7-8; TRBD1 matches at 7 bases. Germline lookup yields CDR1 SGHVS and CDR2 FQNEAQ. With V trimmed by 4 bases and J by 0 bases, 8 bases remained unmatched. The CDR3 extends over 16 amino acids. The CDR3 sequence: CASSSRGWGYQETQYF. The CDR3 coding sequence is TGTGCCAGCAGCTCCAGGGGGTGGGGGTACCAAGAGACCCAGTACTTC.

The V and J genes are TRBV20-1 and TRBJ2-7; D gene uncertain. Trimming shortened V by 6 bases and J by 4 bases, and 10 bases separated the two germline ends. From germline, CDR1 is DFQATT and CDR2 SNEGSKA (reference sequence). The CDR3 runs to 11 residues. In DNA form, the CDR3 reads TGCAGTGCAAGACCCGGTTACGAGCAGTACTTC. Its translation is CSARPGYEQYF.

The chain couples TRBV10-3 to TRBJ2-1; 11 bases map to TRBD2. Germline values: CDR1 ENHRY, CDR2 SYGVKD. The CDR3 has 13 residues. Trimming took 3 bases from V and 12 from J; bases not matched to a gene: 4. The CDR3 sequence is CAISETSGSGQFF. In nucleotides, the CDR3 is TGTGCCATCAGTGAAACTAGCGGGAGTGGGCAGTTCTTC.

The V call is TRBV5-1, the J call TRBJ1-5, with D perhaps matching TRBD1 (6 bases). Germline lookup yields CDR1 SGHRS and CDR2 YFSETQ. The ends were cut back, 3 bases at V and 10 bases at J, with 20 bases in the middle. This CDR3 comprises 15 residues. The CDR3 protein is CASSWTGTTGSPQHF. CDR3 nucleotide sequence: TGCGCCAGCAGCTGGACCGGGACAACGGGGAGCCCCCAGCATTTT.

This chain connects TRBV19 to TRBJ2-1, with 9 bases matching TRBD2. J was trimmed by 4 bases and V by 5 bases; bases with no gene match: 9. Germline V lookup: CDR1 LNHDA, CDR2 SQIVND (reference sequence). The CDR3 is made up of 16 amino acids. In nucleotides, the CDR3 is TGTGCCAGTAGTTCCCTAGCGGGATTAACATACAATGAGCAGTTCTTC. Translated, it gives CASSSLAGLTYNEQFF.

This chain uses TRBV7-6 with TRBJ1-3; D uncertain. Germline V lookup: CDR1 SGHVS, CDR2 FNYEAQ. The CDR3 is 16 residues long. The V and J ends lost 5 bases and 0 bases respectively, with 14 bases between them. The CDR3 sequence: CASSQAGRSSGNTIYF. Written as DNA, the CDR3 is TGTGCCAGCAGCCAAGCGGGCAGAAGCTCTGGAAACACCATATATTTT.

The chain has TRBV23-1 and TRBJ1-5; D gene uncertain. TRBV23-1 qualifies as an ORF whose function is uncertain. V gave up 2 bases and J gave up 0 bases, with 5 bases separating them. The CDR3 has 14 amino acids. The CDR3 DNA reads as TGCGCCAGCAGTCAAGCGGTTAGCAATCAGCCCCAGCATTTT. Protein product: CASSQAVSNQPQHF.

The rearrangement links TRBV5-4 to TRBJ2-1; 8 nucleotides match TRBD2. The V gene's germline CDR1 is SGHNT and CDR2 YYREEE (reference sequence). The CDR3 runs to 16 residues. Trimming removed 0 bases from V and 4 bases from J; junction bases left unmatched: 6. In nucleotides, the CDR3 is TGTGCCAGCAGCTTGGCCGGGGGGGGCAAATACAATGAGCAGTTCTTC. Residues: CASSLAGGGKYNEQFF.

The chain is built from TRBV28 and TRBJ2-1; D is possibly TRBD2 (6 bases). V lost 6 bases to trimming and J lost 8 bases, with 14 bases between them. This CDR3 has 13 amino acids. Germline loops: CDR1 MDHEN, CDR2 SYDVKM. This CDR3 is CASRKTSRDEQFF. CDR3 nucleotide sequence: TGTGCCAGCAGAAAGACTAGTAGGGATGAGCAGTTCTTC. Using reference TRBV28 and TRBJ2-1 for the parts outside the CDR3, the full variable domain is DVKVTQSSRYLVKRTGEKVFLECVQDMDHENMFWYRQDPGLGLRLIYFSYDVKMKEKGDIPEGYSVSREKKERFSLILESASTNQTSMYLCASRKTSRDEQFFGPGTRLTVL.

The V call is TRBV7-3, the J call TRBJ2-2; TRBD1 matches 9 bases. CDR3 length: 17 amino acids. Losses at the gene ends were 0 bases for V and 4 bases for J; bases not matched to a gene: 6. Germline lookup yields CDR1 SGHTA and CDR2 FQGTGA. In DNA form, the CDR3 reads TGTGCCAGCAGCTTAACGGCCGGGACAGGGAGCACCGGGGAGCTGTTTTTT. It encodes CASSLTAGTGSTGELFF.

V and J are TRBV7-3 and TRBJ2-2; D gene ambiguous. Germline CDR1 is SGHTA and CDR2 is FQGTGA. With 2 bases removed from V and 7 bases from J, the gap between germline ends came to 14 bases. The CDR3 is made up of 15 amino acids. The CDR3 spells CASSLLGPNNGELFF. The CDR3 DNA follows: TGTGCCAGCAGCTTACTTGGGCCAAATAACGGGGAGCTGTTTTTT.

This clone showed up just a few times. CDR3 DNA: TGTGCCAGCAGTGTACAGGACTATGGCTACACCTTC. This gives the protein CASSVQDYGYTF. The chain couples TRBV6-1 to TRBJ1-2; a weak D match, TRBD1 (5 bases). The CDR3 contains 12 residues. V shed 4 bases and J shed 3 bases, with 6 bases lying between them. CDR1 and CDR2 from the germline V gene are MNHNS and SASEGT.

This chain links TRBV4-1 with TRBJ2-2; TRBD2 matches at 8 bases. CDR1 and CDR2 (germline): MGHRA, YSYEKL. V was clipped by 1 base and J by 2 bases; unmatched bases: 6. CDR3 size: 17 residues. In DNA, the CDR3 is TGCGCCAGCAGCCAAGTAGTCGGGAGGGGCAACACCGGGGAGCTGTTTTTT. Protein sequence: CASSQVVGRGNTGELFF.

The V and J genes are TRBV7-3 and TRBJ2-2; D unclear. Trimming left V 3 bases short and J 6 bases short, with 8 bases between. The CDR3 spans 13 residues. Germline V gives CDR1 SGHTA, CDR2 FQGTGA. CDR3 sequence: CASSLGEPGELFF. The CDR3 DNA reads TGTGCCAGCAGCTTGGGTGAGCCCGGGGAGCTGTTTTTT.

This chain connects TRBV12-5 to TRBJ2-5; unclear D gene. Germline assignment: CDR1 LGHNT and CDR2 FRNRAP. V was clipped by 0 bases and J by 5 bases, with 4 bases between them. The CDR3 covers 12 residues. CDR3 amino acids: CASGLVGETQYF. CDR3 nucleotides: TGTGCTAGTGGTTTGGTCGGGGAGACCCAGTACTTC.

This sequence joins TRBV7-6 and TRBJ2-2; weak D call: TRBD2 (5 bases). Between the trimmed V and J ends, which lost 7 bases and 1 base, there was a span of 10 bases. CDR1 is SGHVS, CDR2 FNYEAQ, per germline. The CDR3 sequence is 14 residues long. In nucleotides, the CDR3 is TGTGCCAGCAATAGACGGGGGAACACCGGGGAGCTGTTTTTT. Translated: CASNRRGNTGELFF. Together with reference TRBV7-6 and TRBJ2-2, the CDR3 gives the full variable domain: GAGVSQSPRYKVTKRGQDVALRCDPISGHVSLYWYRQALGQGPEFLTYFNYEAQQDKSGLPNDRFSAERPEGSISTLTIQRTEQRDSAMYRCASNRRGNTGELFFGEGSRLTVL.

This clone was observed a handful of times. The chain joins TRBV29-1 to TRBJ2-5; 8 bases match TRBD1. The J segment lost 6 bases and the V segment lost 3 bases, leaving 6 bases of the junction unmatched. Germline CDR1 reads SQVTM; CDR2 reads ANQGSEA. The CDR3 is 13 amino acids. This chain's CDR3 is CSVDKQGGKTQYF. CDR3 DNA sequence: TGCAGCGTTGATAAACAGGGGGGCAAGACCCAGTACTTC.